This T cell receptor beta chain was captured by sequencing in a study of cytomegalovirus exposure and HLA in healthy donors (dated by TCRdb to the late 2010s). Regarding the study in general: In an earlier analysis of under 600 of the donors, 276 Gb of sequence data and 90 million to 120 million unique TCR beta sequences from roughly 200 million T cells were reported. An early release that covered roughly 600 HLA-typed donors contained approximately 320 gigabases of sequencing data and 80 million or so unique TCR sequences. The genetic ancestry cluster associated with self-reported Caucasian donors included approximately 85% of the 300 to 400 genotyped donors. The aim of the study was to test whether cataloging public T cell receptors could identify signatures of past pathogen exposure. Using immunosequencing, the study profiled T cell repertoires from 500 to 800 subjects and related those repertoires to cytomegalovirus serostatus. Besides the first cohort of around 670 subjects, a separate validation cohort made up of around 120 different subjects was used. The study combined high-throughput TCR immunosequencing, statistical association of individual TCRs with disease status, and machine learning to predict cytomegalovirus infection status. To study patterns of TCR occurrence, a later analysis re-analyzed previously published TCR beta repertoires from around 700 donors and added high-resolution HLA genotyping. The later analysis used no new phenotypic data to find candidate immune exposures, relying instead on TCR beta sequences and their occurrence across donors. To decide whether each TCR beta V gene segment behaved as functional or pseudogenic, an earlier analysis of fewer than 750 of the donors relied on high-throughput TCR beta sequencing. Donor age, sex, ethnicity and CMV serostatus were compiled together with the repertoire data. A later genetic analysis used genome-wide SNP genotypes for about 60% of the roughly 670 donors, treating that subset as a discovery cohort. Every repertoire in the discovery cohort had been generated on one and the same sequencing platform. HLA typing covered class I and class II loci at four-digit resolution. Typing coverage differed by locus: A, B, C, DRB1 and DQB1 were typed in about 620-640 donors, DQA1 in about 500, DPA1 in 600 to 610, and DPB1 in just under 490. Four or five DR-DQ haplotypes were handled as single units for association and clustering, since linkage in the cohort was strong. Across 398 genotyped donors of the cohort, an average of about 220,000 unique TCR beta nucleotide sequences per donor were sequenced, and roughly a sixth of those sequences were non-productive. Summary of the overall study and its limitations: The earlier analysis of about 600 of the donors excluded 15 to 20 rarely observed V segments, including chromosome 9 orphons, because counts were too low. In a later genetic analysis, a missense DCLRE1C variant was associated with V-gene and J-gene trimming of TCR beta chains, and the association was replicated in an independent cohort. Some IMGT-functional V segments, including TRBV6-2 and TRBV6-3, could not be distinguished by the 87-base-pair reads and were therefore excluded. It was suggested by the authors that the approach could potentially be generalized to other disease states and immunological phenotypes. In a later analysis, several top co-occurrence clusters were reported to appear linked to parvovirus B19, influenza, CMV and Epstein-Barr virus. In a later analysis, most CMV-associated TCR beta chains were found to appear HLA-restricted, with HLA associations seemingly driven largely by CMV exposure. CMV serostatus was the only immune exposure information available for the cohort. Broadly in line with IMGT annotations, most TCR beta V segments showed up in productive rearrangements about 87% or about 30% of the time in an earlier analysis of several hundred of the donors. In a later analysis, TCR association rates were found to vary across HLA loci, with the most associated TCRs seen for DRB1 alleles and the fewest for HLA-C alleles. Compared with equally common non-associated chains, HLA-associated TCR beta chains in a later analysis were more clonally expanded and had lower generation probabilities. A few of the identified cytomegalovirus-associated TCR beta chains were confirmed in vitro to be specific for cytomegalovirus antigens. According to a later genetic analysis, donors in an Asian-associated ancestry cluster had fewer N-insertions in productive TCRs than the approximately 630-donor mean. Linkage disequilibrium might explain the correlated functional status among segregating V segments, but an unknown experimental factor could not be excluded. Most TCR sequences were seen in very few donors, while some public TCRs were found in many individuals. A further reported finding was that TCR beta sequences accurately predicted the HLA-A and HLA-B alleles for most subjects in the first cohort. A later analysis associated some 17,000 TCR beta sequences with specific HLA alleles at a false discovery rate of 0.05. In this cohort, only TCR beta chains were sequenced, and detectable features were limited by the absence of alpha or paired-chain data. When HLA alleles, especially DR and DQ, strongly co-occurred, TCR associations were difficult to assign to individual alleles. Because some donors lacked HLA typing at each locus, the association tests relied only on the typed subset. A total of roughly 160 TCR beta chains were listed by the study as associated with cytomegalovirus. A cluster of highly shared sequence variants was judged likely to be a technical artifact of the sequencing pipeline. The classifier was reported to diagnose cytomegalovirus status with high specificity and sensitivity in both the original cohort and the validation cohort. Sequencing depth was assumed to be roughly uniform across donors in the presence/absence analyses, though that assumption may not hold.

Libraries were built with the immunoSEQ multiplex PCR assay. For the multiplex PCR, a mixture combining 60 forward primers for TCR Vbeta segments and 13 reverse primers for TCR Jbeta segments was used. The CDR3 region of rearranged TCR beta genes was amplified from genomic DNA with a multiplex PCR assay. The Illumina HiSeq System was used to sequence the amplified TCR beta libraries as 87-base-pair reads. The study's own analysis went as follows. A later analysis tallied tens of millions of unique TCR beta chains across the 610 or so repertoires, and approximately 11 million of those chains were shared by two or more donors. A nearest-neighbor algorithm error-corrected the raw reads and collapsed the reads into unique sequences, merging closely related sequences to remove PCR and sequencing errors. To assign V, D and J gene segments, CDR3 sequences were aligned to IMGT reference sequences. For a sequence to be retained, a match of at least six nucleotides to both a V gene segment and a J gene segment was required. Rearrangements were classified as productive when the CDR3 lacked stop codons and remained in frame with V and J, and all other rearrangements were classified as non-productive. CDR3 was defined by IMGT convention, running from the second conserved V-encoded cysteine to the conserved J-encoded phenylalanine. Sequences without an unambiguous match to a single V gene segment were excluded from the earlier analysis of several hundred of the donors. In an earlier analysis of several hundred of the donors, V segments were called functional above 56.7% productive rearrangements and were called segregating when the between-donor standard deviation exceeded 5%. A statistical classification framework was developed to diagnose cytomegalovirus status using the catalog of TCR beta chain sequences. In a later analysis, TCR nucleotide sequences were compared against IMGT/GENE-DB human TR gene sequences so that V and J genes could be assigned. In a later analysis, CDR3 sequences and most-parsimonious VDJ recombination scenarios were assigned using the TCRdist pipeline. In a later analysis, every TCR beta chain was defined by the combination of its CDR3 amino acid sequence and its V-gene family, and reads without a unique V-gene family were dropped. In a later analysis, 450 to 600 highly shared, low-generation-probability nucleotide sequences were removed to address suspected cross-contamination and a sequencing artifact. For each public chain, a later analysis derived a clonal expansion index from normalized ranks of inferred template counts within each repertoire. In a later analysis, generation probabilities were computed using a VDJ recombination model fitted to out-of-frame rearrangements, and the results were checked against IGoR. Hypergeometric tests were used in a later analysis to score TCR-TCR, TCR-HLA and TCR-CMV co-occurrence, with a repertoire-size bias correction applied to the TCR pairs. False discovery rates were estimated in a later analysis by permuting HLA or CMV assignments 20 times. In a later analysis, co-occurring TCRs were grouped using DBSCAN, with TCRdist sequence similarity added in when clustering inside HLA-allele-positive subsets. Repertoires with fewer than 30,000 or more than 120,000 public chains, plus five repertoires with anomalous nucleotide sharing, were excluded from co-occurrence clustering. TCRdb mirrors the immuneACCESS table, restricted to in-frame sequences. Some clones are absent from its copies; in checked studies, under half trace to an unresolved V gene, and the reason for the others is unknown. That table supplies the V and J calls and clone size; D and trimming were determined from the DNA. Across this sample there are tens of thousands of clones, with roughly 69% seen only once. The top ten clonotypes cover about 6.9% of the sample.

In regard to this clone: The clone's antigen remains unknown. No per-base quality is available; no much larger clone lies one base away.

In total, approximately 700 healthy bone marrow donors made up the cohort. At the time of sampling, all cohort members were nominally healthy, though unrecorded immune exposures were likely present. The donor was CMV seropositive and belonged to the group of some 290 seropositive cohort members. A peripheral blood sample was collected from each donor, and TCR beta sequencing was performed on peripheral blood mononuclear cells. Genomic DNA extraction from the blood cell samples was performed with the Qiagen DNeasy Blood Extraction Kit. The CDR3 contains 14 residues, cysteine and phenylalanine counted. The read is trimmed to its CDR3 DNA, 42 bases read in frame from base 1. The germline V gene sets CDR1 to MDHEN and CDR2 to SYDVKM. V is pared back by 5 bases and J by 4 bases, with 14 bases lying between the germline termini.

This sequence was found in a woman in her 50s in good health and CMV-seropositive. This chain is built from TRBV28 and TRBJ1-2, with the D gene call left open. Sequences were obtained from PBMCs. The nucleotides are TGTGCCAGCAGTCCCCCCGGGGTTTTCTATGGCTACACCTTC. This yields the protein CASSPPGVFYGYTF.